Following are 10 T cell receptor beta chains from one sample sequenced in a study of cytomegalovirus exposure and HLA in healthy donors. With 60 Vbeta and 13 Jbeta primers, the PCR was carried out. Only in-frame clones appear in the TCRdb table, and some are missing; sequencing was by immunoSEQ multiplex PCR. This table holds roughly 34,000 clones, 75% to 85% found once. Material for sequencing was PBMCs. Every receptor here comes from a woman under 30 in good health and CMV-seronegative.

The V gene is TRBV28, the J gene TRBJ2-6; the match to TRBD1 covers 8 bases. This CDR3 spans 17 amino acids. The germline CDR1 and CDR2 sequences are MDHEN and SYDVKM. The V gene end was trimmed by 6 bases and the J gene end by 2 bases; junction bases not matched to a gene: 9. The CDR3, as DNA: TGTGCCAGCAGGGGTGGGCAGGGGGCGCCTGGGGCCAACGTCCTGACTTTC. Translated: CASRGGQGAPGANVLTF. Full variable domain (rest looked up from reference TRBV28 and TRBJ2-6): DVKVTQSSRYLVKRTGEKVFLECVQDMDHENMFWYRQDPGLGLRLIYFSYDVKMKEKGDIPEGYSVSREKKERFSLILESASTNQTSMYLCASRGGQGAPGANVLTFGAGSRLTVL.

DNA for the CDR3: TGTGCCAGCAGCGTAAGAGACATAGAAGGGGTTTGCTCCTACGAGCAGTACTTC. Its translation: CASSVRDIEGVCSYEQYF. The chain has TRBV9 and TRBJ2-7; weak D call: TRBD1 (5 bases). The CDR3 has 18 residues. Germline lookup yields CDR1 SGDLS and CDR2 YYNGEE. Trimming stripped 1 base from V and 0 bases from J, with 20 bases between.

The chain joins TRBV28 to TRBJ2-1; 7 bases fit TRBD2. V lost 4 bases to trimming and J lost 7 bases; unmatched junction nucleotides: 19. Germline CDR1 MDHEN, CDR2 SYDVKM. The CDR3 contains 18 residues. DNA for the CDR3: TGTGCCAGCAGTTCCAGCCGAACTGTGGGAGGGCCAAGAAATGAGCAGTTCTTC. This sequence encodes CASSSSRTVGGPRNEQFF.

V and J are TRBV13 and TRBJ1-6, with 8 bases aligning to TRBD1. V dropped 3 bases and J dropped 4; count of bases not matched to a gene: 5. Germline loops: CDR1 PRHDT, CDR2 FYEKMQ (reference sequence). The CDR3 has 16 residues. This chain's CDR3 is CASSLAGGTYNSPLHF. DNA of the CDR3: TGTGCCAGCAGCTTGGCAGGGGGCACTTATAATTCACCCCTCCACTTT.

The gene calls are TRBV19 and TRBJ1-6; D gene ambiguous. V gave up 1 base and J gave up 3 bases, with 13 bases separating them. CDR1 is LNHDA and CDR2 is SQIVND in the germline V gene (reference sequence). The CDR3 runs to 17 residues. The CDR3: CASSIVPSSYYNSPLHF. CDR3 in DNA: TGTGCCAGTAGTATAGTGCCGTCCTCCTACTATAATTCACCCCTCCACTTT.

The rearrangement joins TRBV4-2 to TRBJ2-7; possible D gene TRBD2, 5 bases. Germline loops: CDR1 LGHNA, CDR2 YNFKEQ. Trimming took off 0 bases at V and 5 bases at J, with 14 bases between the two ends. CDR3 length: 15 residues. The CDR3 here is CASSQELAEVNEQYF. The CDR3 DNA follows: TGTGCCAGCAGCCAAGAGCTGGCGGAGGTCAACGAGCAGTACTTC.

The chain couples TRBV5-4 to TRBJ1-2; D is unclear. Trimming took 0 bases from V and 0 from J, leaving 6 bases between them. Germline-derived CDR1 and CDR2 are SGHNT and YYREEE (reference sequence). The CDR3 length is 14 residues. The CDR3 sequence: CASSLDAANYGYTF. CDR3 DNA: TGTGCCAGCAGCTTGGACGCGGCTAACTATGGCTACACCTTC. The variable domain in full, completed from reference TRBV5-4 and TRBJ1-2, reads ETGVTQSPTHLIKTRGQQVTLRCSSQSGHNTVSWYQQALGQGPQFIFQYYREEENGRGNFPPRFSGLQFPNYSSELNVNALELDDSALYLCASSLDAANYGYTFGSGTRLTVV.

The rearrangement links TRBV4-3 to TRBJ2-1, with D perhaps matching TRBD2 (5 bases). The ends were cut back, 0 bases at V and 7 bases at J, with 16 bases in the middle. The CDR3 consists of 16 residues. Germline values: CDR1 LGHNA, CDR2 YSLEER. The CDR3 region has the DNA TGCGCCAGCAGCCAAGAATGGCTAGCCTATAGGAATGAGCAGTTCTTC. Protein: CASSQEWLAYRNEQFF.

The rearrangement joins TRBV10-2 to TRBJ1-2; the D gene is possibly TRBD1 (5 bases). V was cut by 7 bases and J by 0 bases, with 15 bases left in between. Germline V lookup: CDR1 WSHSY, CDR2 SAAADI. This CDR3 contains 15 residues. CDR3 loop: CASNPGQGANYGYTF. The CDR3 DNA reads as TGCGCCAGCAATCCGGGTCAGGGCGCTAACTATGGCTACACCTTC.

This clone was seen a single time. The chain couples TRBV5-1 to TRBJ1-3; TRBD1 matches 9 bases. Trimming at V came to 4 bases and at J to 9 bases, leaving 14 bases not matched to a gene. Germline V gives CDR1 SGHRS, CDR2 YFSETQ. The CDR3 runs 16 residues. CDR3 amino acids: CASSRFGQGPEGTIYF. The CDR3 DNA reads TGCGCCAGCAGCCGGTTCGGACAGGGGCCGGAGGGCACCATATATTTT.